These T cell receptor beta chains were read from a single sample in a study of blood T cells in healthy people across ages. TCRdb re-called the 5' RACE reads through MiXCR, storing one row per CDR3 protein. The table has about 780,000 distinct CDR3 sequences, less than 80% seen once. The sample comprised blood. Receptors originate from a man aged 25 to 45 in good health. Each CDR3 is given with its conserved first and last residue. The D gene is left open where the match is weak. The size of a clone is reported for some rows only, either as once, few or many, or as a class for expanded clones.

cdr3_length	d_call	v_call	clone_size	j_call	cdr3_aa	cdr3_nt
13	.	TRBV20-1	.	TRBJ1-2	CSAGGSPRGGYTF	TGCAGTGCGGGGGGCAGCCCGAGAGGCGGCTACACCTTC
11	.	TRBV4-2	.	TRBJ1-1	CASSQRAEAFF	TGTGCCAGCAGCCAAAGGGCCGAAGCTTTCTTT
13	TRBD1	TRBV29-1	.	TRBJ2-3	CSVGTVGTDTQYF	TGCAGCGTCGGGACAGTCGGCACAGATACGCAGTATTTT
10	.	TRBV7-3	.	TRBJ2-1	CASSKWEQFF	TGTGCCAGCTCTAAGTGGGAGCAGTTCTTC
15	TRBD1	TRBV6-2/TRBV6-3	.	TRBJ2-5	CASSTPGQAEETQYF	TGTGCCAGCAGTACGCCTGGACAGGCGGAAGAGACCCAGTACTTC
15	.	TRBV9	.	TRBJ2-7	CASSPRTQRSQEQYF	TGTGCCAGCAGCCCCAGGACACAGAGGTCTCAAGAGCAGTACTTC
15	TRBD1	TRBV10-3	.	TRBJ2-5	CAISEGTGDQETQYF	TGTGCCATCAGTGAAGGGACAGGGGACCAAGAGACCCAGTACTTC
13	.	TRBV4-3	.	TRBJ1-2	CASSQDVGNGYTF	TGCGCCAGCAGCCAAGATGTCGGGAATGGCTACACCTTC
14	.	TRBV7-9	.	TRBJ1-4	CASSLATEPTTLFF	TGTGCCAGCAGCTTAGCTACTGAACCCACAACACTGTTTTTT
12	.	TRBV29-1	few	TRBJ2-7	CSARTDFYEQYF	TGCAGCGCTAGGACAGATTTCTACGAGCAGTACTTC
13	.	TRBV9	.	TRBJ2-5	CASSPEREETQYF	TGTGCCAGCAGCCCCGAAAGGGAAGAGACCCAGTACTTC
16	.	TRBV4-3	.	TRBJ2-3	CASSQLDGGITDTQYF	TGCGCCAGCAGCCAATTGGATGGGGGGATCACAGATACGCAGTATTTT
15	.	TRBV11-1	.	TRBJ1-1	CASSRRTNKAPEAFF	TGTGCCAGCAGCCGAAGGACTAACAAGGCGCCTGAAGCTTTCTTT
19	.	TRBV6-1	.	TRBJ2-1	CASTTGARTRGVTYNEQFF	TGTGCCAGCACCACGGGGGCGCGGACTCGCGGGGTCACCTACAATGAGCAGTTCTTC
14	.	TRBV20-1	.	TRBJ1-5	CSARAVDSNQPQHF	TGCAGTGCTAGAGCTGTGGATAGCAATCAGCCCCAGCATTTT
14	TRBD1	TRBV20-1	.	TRBJ1-5	CSARGKDRNQPQHF	TGCAGTGCCAGGGGTAAGGACAGGAATCAGCCCCAGCATTTT
18	TRBD1	TRBV7-9	few	TRBJ2-6	CASSAAGTGRSGANVLTF	TGTGCCAGCAGCGCCGCCGGGACAGGGCGATCTGGGGCCAACGTCCTGACTTTC
15	TRBD1	TRBV7-2	.	TRBJ2-7	CASSSPDRVLYEQYF	TGTGCCAGCAGCTCCCCGGACAGGGTGTTATACGAGCAGTACTTC
17	.	TRBV4-1	few	TRBJ1-2	CASSQDSGRATNYGYTF	TGCGCCAGCAGCCAAGATAGCGGAAGGGCGACTAACTATGGCTACACCTTC
15	.	TRBV4-1	.	TRBJ2-7	CASSPLPPSSYEQYF	TGCGCCAGCAGCCCCCTGCCTCCATCATCCTACGAGCAGTACTTC
12	.	TRBV7-9	.	TRBJ2-1	CASSRDRVKQFF	TGTGCCAGCAGCAGAGACCGAGTCAAGCAGTTCTTC
14	TRBD2	TRBV20-1	.	TRBJ2-1	CSASLAGGPNEQFF	TGCAGTGCTAGTTTGGCGGGGGGGCCCAATGAGCAGTTCTTC
17	TRBD2	TRBV6-6	.	TRBJ2-1	CASSYSPTSGLYNEQFF	TGTGCCAGCAGTTACTCCCCTACTAGCGGGCTATACAATGAGCAGTTCTTC
20	TRBD2	TRBV10-3	.	TRBJ2-1	CVIRALPGLAGGPNYNEQFF	TGTGTCATCAGGGCTCTGCCGGGACTAGCGGGGGGACCCAATTACAATGAGCAGTTCTTC
15	TRBD2	TRBV6-6	many	TRBJ2-1	CASSPSSGGFYEQFF	TGTGCCAGCAGTCCCTCTAGCGGGGGTTTCTATGAGCAGTTCTTC
14	TRBD1	TRBV25-1	.	TRBJ1-2	CASSESGGGGGYTF	TGTGCCAGCAGTGAATCAGGAGGGGGCGGTGGCTACACCTTC
14	TRBD2	TRBV5-1	few	TRBJ2-5	CASSEGLAGETQYF	TGCGCCAGCAGCGAAGGACTAGCTGGGGAGACCCAGTACTTC
13	.	TRBV15	once	TRBJ2-1	CATSRGNTNEQFF	TGTGCCACCAGCAGAGGAAACACCAATGAGCAGTTCTTC
14	.	TRBV6-2/TRBV6-3	.	TRBJ2-5	CASSSHDRQETQYF	TGTGCCAGCAGTTCCCACGACAGGCAAGAGACCCAGTACTTC
16	.	TRBV28	.	TRBJ2-7	CASSLGNYRYPYEQYF	TGTGCCAGCAGTTTGGGGAATTACAGGTACCCCTACGAGCAGTACTTC
12	TRBD2	TRBV20-1	.	TRBJ2-5	CSAKRGRETQYF	TGCAGTGCTAAGCGGGGGAGAGAGACCCAGTACTTC
18	TRBD1	TRBV4-3	.	TRBJ2-2	CASSPSGGRGVNTGELFF	TGCGCCAGCAGCCCTTCAGGGGGTCGAGGGGTCAACACCGGGGAGCTGTTTTTT
16	TRBD1	TRBV20-1	.	TRBJ1-2	CSARPPTGGVYYGYTF	TGCAGTGCTAGGCCCCCTACAGGGGGCGTTTACTATGGCTACACCTTC
13	.	TRBV3-1	.	TRBJ1-2	CASSQGAIYGYTF	TGTGCCAGCAGCCAAGGGGCCATCTATGGCTACACCTTC
14	.	TRBV4-2	.	TRBJ2-3	CASSQLGHADTQYF	TGTGCCAGCAGCCAACTGGGACACGCGGATACGCAGTATTTT
14	.	TRBV20-1	.	TRBJ2-7	CSGTPPTDSYEQYF	TGCAGTGGCACACCCCCGACAGACTCCTACGAGCAGTACTTC
17	TRBD2	TRBV5-5	.	TRBJ2-5	CASSLEGASGALREQYF	TGTGCCAGCAGCTTGGAGGGGGCTAGCGGGGCTTTAAGAGAGCAGTACTTC
14	.	TRBV4-3	.	TRBJ1-6	CASSQGRAGSPLHF	TGCGCCAGCAGCCAAGGCAGGGCCGGATCACCCCTCCACTTT
12	.	TRBV6-6	.	TRBJ1-5	CASSYSIWPQHF	TGTGCCAGCAGTTACTCGATATGGCCCCAGCATTTT
19	TRBD2	TRBV5-6	.	TRBJ2-2	CASSLREVAGTPNTGELFF	TGTGCCAGCAGCTTGAGGGAGGTAGCGGGGACCCCGAACACCGGGGAGCTGTTTTTT
13	.	TRBV20-1	few	TRBJ2-7	CSARDWEPYEQYF	TGCAGTGCACGGGACTGGGAACCCTACGAGCAGTACTTC
16	.	TRBV5-1	.	TRBJ2-7	CASSFAGDRPLGEQYF	TGCGCCAGCAGCTTTGCGGGTGACAGGCCTCTCGGCGAGCAGTACTTC
12	.	TRBV24-1	.	TRBJ2-7	CATSDNYYEQYF	TGTGCCACCAGTGACAACTATTACGAGCAGTACTTC
16	TRBD2	TRBV6-2/TRBV6-3	.	TRBJ2-3	CASSYPIAGAADTQYF	TGTGCCAGCAGTTACCCAATAGCGGGGGCGGCAGATACGCAGTATTTT
14	.	TRBV29-1	.	TRBJ2-3	CSVGPQGQSDTQYF	TGCAGCGTTGGGCCCCAGGGGCAGTCAGATACGCAGTATTTT
13	.	TRBV10-3	.	TRBJ1-1	CAISLQGSTEAFF	TGTGCCATCAGTCTTCAGGGTAGCACTGAAGCTTTCTTT
15	TRBD1	TRBV7-3	few	TRBJ1-6	CASSSTGGNNSPLHF	TGTGCCAGCAGCTCTACAGGGGGGAATAATTCACCCCTCCACTTT
12	.	TRBV29-1	.	TRBJ2-5	CSVGFGGKTQYF	TGCAGCGTTGGGTTTGGGGGGAAGACCCAGTACTTC
16	TRBD1	TRBV2	.	TRBJ1-6	CASSENGRGINSPLHF	TGTGCCAGCAGTGAAAATGGCAGGGGGATTAATTCACCCCTCCACTTT
15	.	TRBV7-9	.	TRBJ1-1	CASSWVGGADTEAFF	TGTGCCAGCAGCTGGGTTGGCGGGGCGGACACTGAAGCTTTCTTT
14	.	TRBV5-4	once	TRBJ2-1	CASSLRGGLNEQFF	TGTGCCAGCAGCTTGAGGGGGGGGCTCAATGAGCAGTTCTTC
16	TRBD1	TRBV3-1	.	TRBJ1-2	CASSQDQGGQHYGYTF	TGTGCCAGCAGCCAAGATCAGGGGGGACAGCACTATGGCTACACCTTC
16	TRBD1	TRBV7-9	.	TRBJ2-7	CASSLGYGTETYEQYF	TGTGCCAGCAGCTTAGGCTACGGGACAGAGACCTACGAGCAGTACTTC
15	TRBD2	TRBV6-5	once	TRBJ2-7	CASSYSAGNYNEQYF	TGTGCCAGCAGTTACTCAGCGGGGAACTACAATGAGCAGTACTTC
14	.	TRBV7-9	.	TRBJ2-5	CASSAWTTQETQYF	TGTGCCAGCAGCGCCTGGACAACACAAGAGACCCAGTACTTC
17	TRBD1	TRBV6-1	.	TRBJ2-6	CASSRDRGRSGANVLTF	TGTGCCAGCAGCCGGGACAGGGGGCGGTCTGGGGCCAACGTCCTGACTTTC
13	.	TRBV7-9	.	TRBJ1-2	CASSGGTSYGYTF	TGTGCCAGCAGCGGCGGGACGTCCTATGGCTACACCTTC
13	.	TRBV21-1	.	TRBJ2-7	CASKSGTNYEQYF	TGTGCCAGCAAAAGCGGGACAAACTACGAGCAGTACTTC
15	TRBD1	TRBV12-3/TRBV12-4	.	TRBJ1-2	CASSAPTGRSYGYTF	TGTGCCAGCAGTGCCCCGACAGGGAGATCCTATGGCTACACCTTC